Reported below is one TCR beta chain. TCRdb's copy holds only in-frame clones and misses some; the assay was immunoSEQ multiplex PCR. The sample includes 100,000 to 150,000 clones, about 85% of them seen just once. The CDR3 runs to 13 residues. V lost 7 bases to trimming and J lost 3 bases; unmatched junction nucleotides: 5. The sample is drawn from a study of blood T cell repertoires in COVID-19. For the study at large: From T cells, B-cell-depleted T cells, or PBMCs came the material, which was cDNA or gDNA.

The origin of this receptor is a man in his forties with active or convalescent COVID-19. V gene TRBV12-3 or TRBV12-4 combines with J gene TRBJ1-1; 7 bases are a match to TRBD1. The specimen was peripheral blood. In nucleotides, the CDR3 is TGTGCCAGCATCTCCAGGGGGGACACTGAAGCTTTCTTT. This sequence encodes CASISRGDTEAFF.